One and the same sample provided the 20 T cell receptor beta chains below, sequenced in a study of OX40 agonist ivuxolimab in advanced cancers. Clones were sequenced by immunoSEQ multiplex PCR, and TCRdb holds only the in-frame ones, with some missing. Altogether tens of thousands of clones are present, about four fifths being singletons, with the ten largest covering around 13%. The source was CD4+ or CD8+ T cells sorted from blood, collected in a trial of the OX40 agonist ivuxolimab. The receptor source for this set is an adult with an advanced solid tumor such as melanoma, head and neck, liver or kidney cancer.

This clone has a single count. The chain is built from TRBV5-1 and TRBJ2-3; TRBD2 agrees at 13 bases. The CDR3 runs to 16 residues. Looked up from germline, CDR1 is SGHRS and CDR2 is YFSETQ. Losses at the gene ends were 5 bases for V and 5 bases for J; bases not matched to a gene: 8. The chain's CDR3 is CASRQGLAGDVDTQYF. CDR3 DNA sequence: TGCGCCAGCAGGCAAGGACTAGCGGGAGACGTAGATACGCAGTATTTT. Filled out from reference TRBV5-1 and TRBJ2-3, the complete variable domain reads KAGVTQTPRYLIKTRGQQVTLSCSPISGHRSVSWYQQTPGQGLQFLFEYFSETQRNKGNFPGRFSGRQFSNSRSEMNVSTLELGDSALYLCASRQGLAGDVDTQYFGPGTRLTVL.

CDR3 residues: CASSSPGQAETQYF. Here the CDR3 DNA reads TGTGCCAGCAGCTCCCCGGGACAGGCGGAGACCCAGTACTTC. The chain uses TRBV7-6 and TRBJ2-5; 8 bases are a match to TRBD1. Unmatched junction bases numbered 6, after V lost 4 bases and J lost 5 bases. The CDR3 is made up of 14 amino acids. Germline CDR1 SGHVS, CDR2 FNYEAQ.

The J gene is TRBJ1-1, the V gene TRBV29-1, with no clear D. The CDR3 runs to 11 residues. Germline assignment: CDR1 SQVTM and CDR2 ANQGSEA. The germline V and J ends were trimmed by 7 bases and 8 bases, with 14 bases remaining between them. The CDR3 loop is CSAALGGEAFF. The CDR3 region has the DNA TGCAGCGCTGCCCTAGGTGGGGAAGCTTTCTTT. The whole variable domain, remainder taken from reference TRBV29-1 and TRBJ1-1, is SAVISQKPSRDICQRGTSLTIQCQVDSQVTMMFWYRQQPGQSLTLIATANQGSEATYESGFVIDKFPISRPNLTFSTLTVSNMSPEDSSIYLCSAALGGEAFFGQGTRLTVV.

V is TRBV4-2 and J is TRBJ1-5; the D gene is possibly TRBD1 (5 bases). Trimming removed 0 bases from V and 0 bases from J, with 6 bases in between. Germline values: CDR1 LGHNA, CDR2 YNFKEQ. The CDR3 is made up of 15 amino acids. The CDR3 bases are TGTGCCAGCAGCCAAGAGGGGCATAGCAATCAGCCCCAGCATTTT. This codes for CASSQEGHSNQPQHF.

This clone was counted a single time. The gene calls are TRBV7-6 and TRBJ2-1; 13 nucleotides line up with TRBD2. The CDR3 is 16 amino acids. CDR1 is SGHVS, CDR2 FNYEAQ, per germline. V gave up 5 bases and J gave up 8 bases; unmatched junction bases: 9. The CDR3 protein is CASSPGLAGVVYEQFF. In DNA form, the CDR3 reads TGTGCCAGCAGCCCAGGACTAGCGGGAGTAGTTTATGAGCAGTTCTTC.

The V call is TRBV18, the J call TRBJ1-3; a possible D gene is TRBD1 (6 bases). Trimming removed 2 bases at V and 0 bases at J, with 11 bases between. Germline V gives CDR1 KGHSH, CDR2 LQKENI. The CDR3 runs to 16 residues. CDR3 coding DNA: TGTGCCAGCTCACCAGGACAGCGAAACTCTGGAAACACCATATATTTT. As protein: CASSPGQRNSGNTIYF.

The chain links TRBV30 to TRBJ2-7, with TRBD2 identical over 7 bases. Germline CDR1 reads GTSNPN; CDR2 reads SVGIG (reference sequence). This CDR3 contains 13 residues. V was clipped by 4 bases and J by 4 bases; unmatched bases: 7. CDR3 DNA sequence: TGTGCCTGGACGTGGGGGAGGGCGTACGAGCAGTACTTC. It is translated as CAWTWGRAYEQYF.

The genes are TRBV19 and TRBJ1-1; 9 bases line up with TRBD1. The germline V gene encodes CDR1 LNHDA and CDR2 SQIVND (reference sequence). With V trimmed by 10 bases and J by 8 bases, 14 bases remained unmatched. This CDR3 spans 14 amino acids. In nucleotides, the CDR3 is TGTGCCACCACAGGGGGCTTGGCTGGGCAGGAAGCTTTCTTT. It specifies CATTGGLAGQEAFF.

The V and J genes are TRBV7-9 and TRBJ1-2; D unclear. Between the trimmed V and J ends, which lost 4 bases and 4 bases, there was a span of 10 bases. CDR1 is SEHNR and CDR2 is FQNEAQ in the germline V gene (reference sequence). There are 13 residues in the CDR3. In nucleotides, the CDR3 is TGTGCCAGCAGCTCAATGACCGCCTATGGCTACACCTTC. Its protein is CASSSMTAYGYTF.

The chain couples TRBV6-5 to TRBJ2-7; D may be TRBD2 (5 bases). CDR3 length: 13 residues. V was clipped by 2 bases and J by 6 bases, with 11 bases between them. From germline, CDR1 is MNHEY and CDR2 SVGAGI. CDR3 residues: CASSYGERREQYF. DNA of the CDR3: TGTGCCAGCAGTTACGGGGAGCGGCGCGAGCAGTACTTC.

This chain connects TRBV7-6 to TRBJ2-5; tentative D call: TRBD1 (5 bases). The V end was cut by 1 base, the J end by 3 bases, with 12 bases between. The CDR3 spans 15 residues. Germline loops: CDR1 SGHVS, CDR2 FNYEAQ. CDR3 DNA sequence: TGTGCCAGCAGCTTAGTTTCAAAAGGGGAAGAGACCCAGTACTTC. Translated: CASSLVSKGEETQYF.

V and J are TRBV27 and TRBJ1-6; 8 nucleotides line up with TRBD1. Per the germline V gene, CDR1 is MNHEY and CDR2 is SMNVEV (reference sequence). Unmatched junction bases numbered 1, after V lost 6 bases and J lost 9 bases. The CDR3 extends over 12 amino acids. The CDR3 is CASRDRGSPLHF. The CDR3 region has the DNA TGTGCCAGCAGAGACAGGGGTTCACCCCTCCACTTT.

The rearrangement joins TRBV5-6 to TRBJ1-1; no definite D call. The CDR3 runs to 13 residues. V lost 2 bases and J 4 bases, leaving 9 bases between the germline ends. Germline V CDR1 and CDR2: SGHDT, YYEEEE. CDR3 protein: CASSLGYTTEAFF. The DNA for the CDR3 is TGTGCCAGCAGCTTAGGTTATACCACTGAAGCTTTCTTT.

The rearrangement joins TRBV6-6 to TRBJ1-5; unclear D gene. Trimming removed 6 bases at V and 5 bases at J, with 11 bases between. The CDR3 has 13 residues. The germline V gene encodes CDR1 MNHNY and CDR2 SVGAGI (reference sequence). The CDR3 spells CASSYSRYQPQHF. In nucleotides, the CDR3 is TGTGCCAGCAGCTATTCAAGGTATCAGCCCCAGCATTTT.

This clone has more than one count but fewer than ten. The rearrangement links TRBV5-6 to TRBJ1-1, with D maybe TRBD1 (5 bases). Germline assignment: CDR1 SGHDT and CDR2 YYEEEE. The CDR3 totals 15 residues. Deletions cut 4 bases from V and 0 bases from J, with 13 bases between. The CDR3 sequence is CASSVLPGLNTEAFF. CDR3 DNA: TGTGCCAGCAGCGTGCTCCCGGGACTGAACACTGAAGCTTTCTTT.

The chain joins TRBV7-9 to TRBJ2-7, with TRBD2 as a possible D gene (6 bases). V gave up 2 bases and J gave up 3 bases, with 14 bases separating them. The length of the CDR3 is 15 residues. Germline values: CDR1 SEHNR, CDR2 FQNEAQ (reference sequence). The CDR3 sequence is CASSLKGTGDYEQYF. The DNA for the CDR3 is TGTGCCAGCAGCTTAAAGGGGACGGGGGACTACGAGCAGTACTTC.

This chain connects TRBV2 to TRBJ1-4; 9 positions match TRBD1. V shed 6 bases and J 7 bases; nucleotides not matched to a gene: 6. This CDR3 is 14 amino acids long. From germline, CDR1 is SNHLY and CDR2 FYNNEI. CDR3 sequence: CASSTGTGFEKLFF. CDR3 in DNA: TGTGCCAGCAGCACCGGGACAGGGTTTGAAAAACTGTTTTTT.

This clone was counted only a few times. This chain joins TRBV5-6 and TRBJ1-5; no firm D call. CDR1 is SGHDT, CDR2 YYEEEE, per germline. This CDR3 has 13 amino acids. Trimming took off 2 bases at V and 5 bases at J, with 8 bases between the two ends. This CDR3 reads CASSFREYQPQHF. CDR3 coding DNA: TGTGCCAGCAGCTTCAGAGAGTATCAGCCCCAGCATTTT.

The V gene is TRBV7-9, the J gene TRBJ2-5, with a possible D match to TRBD1 (5 bases). V lost 1 base, J lost 0 bases, and 15 bases lay in between. The CDR3 sequence is 17 residues long. Germline V gene sequence: CDR1 SEHNR, CDR2 FQNEAQ (reference sequence). Written as DNA, the CDR3 is TGTGCCAGCAGCTTAGGTTTGCAGGGTGAAAACCAAGAGACCCAGTACTTC. It specifies CASSLGLQGENQETQYF.

The chain couples TRBV18 to TRBJ2-3; 7 bases are a match to TRBD1. The CDR3 covers 14 residues. V lost 6 bases, J lost 5 bases, and 8 bases stayed unmatched. CDR1 is KGHSH and CDR2 is LQKENI in the germline V gene. CDR3 sequence (DNA): TGTGCCAGCTCCCTAGGACAGGCGGGAGATACGCAGTATTTT. It encodes CASSLGQAGDTQYF.